This record covers a single T cell receptor beta chain. This specimen includes other DNA sequences encoding the same CDR3. Original processing notes: Using reference gene primer amplification, nucleated cell counts were estimated. Profiling relied on immunoSEQ multiplex PCR, and the TCRdb table lists in-frame clones only, not all of them. The DNA was the basis for D and trimming; V, J and clone size are from that table. This table holds 88,000 or so clones, less than 90% found once. The CDR3 is made up of 13 amino acids. CDR1 is KGHSH, CDR2 LQKENI, per germline. Trimming removed 3 bases from V and 8 bases from J, with 10 bases in between. This sample stems from a study of blood T cell repertoires in COVID-19. Turning to the study itself: The United States, Italy and Spain were the sources of the acute and convalescent COVID-19 samples.

Sequences were obtained from peripheral blood. This TCR was sampled from a man aged 60 to 69 with acute or convalescent COVID-19. This chain connects TRBV18 to TRBJ1-4; D is unresolved. The CDR3 DNA sequence: TGTGCCAGCTCACCTCGAGGGTTGGAAAAACTGTTTTTT. It translates to CASSPRGLEKLFF.